A selection of T cell receptor beta chains follows, all from one sample in a study of blood T cells in healthy people across ages. TCRdb reanalysed the 5' RACE reads using MiXCR and keeps one entry per CDR3 protein. The sample carries about 1.1 million distinct CDR3 sequences, 35% to 40% recorded once. The sequenced sample was blood. Every receptor here comes from a man younger than 35 in good health. Both conserved end residues are part of each CDR3. The D gene is left open where the match is weak. Clone sizes are given selectively: once, few, many, or a class where the clone is expanded.

>TRBV6-5|-|TRBJ1-1|few
TGTGCCAGCAGGCTGGAGGGGGAGAACACTGAAGCTTTCTTT
CASRLEGENTEAFF
>TRBV20-1|-|TRBJ1-2|-
TGCAGTGCTAGAGGTCCGTGGGGCTACACCTTC
CSARGPWGYTF
>TRBV12-3/TRBV12-4|-|TRBJ2-1|few
TGTGCCAGCAGTTTAGGCCTTGGGGGCAATGAGCAGTTCTTC
CASSLGLGGNEQFF
>TRBV15|-|TRBJ1-2|few
TGTGCCACCAGCCCGCACAGGAGTGGCTACACCTTC
CATSPHRSGYTF
>TRBV5-1|-|TRBJ2-3|few
TGCGCCAGCAGCATTGGTATGCGGGATACGCAGTATTTT
CASSIGMRDTQYF
>TRBV7-9|TRBD1|TRBJ2-3|few
TGTGCCAGCAGCTTAAGACTGATGGGACAGGGACGAGATACGCAGTATTTT
CASSLRLMGQGRDTQYF
>TRBV4-1|-|TRBJ2-2|-
TGCGCCAGCAGCCAAGATCTGACGTCACGGCTGTTTTTT
CASSQDLTSRLFF
>TRBV6-4|-|TRBJ2-3|few
TGTGCCAGCAGTGACAGGCCTGGGGGAGGCACAGATACGCAGTATTTT
CASSDRPGGGTDTQYF
>TRBV29-1|-|TRBJ1-2|-
TGCAGCGTTAAGGACAGATCTAACTATGGCTACACCTTC
CSVKDRSNYGYTF
>TRBV20-1|TRBD1|TRBJ1-2|-
TGCAGTGCTAGTGAACAGGGGAACTATGGCTACACCTTC
CSASEQGNYGYTF
>TRBV4-3|-|TRBJ2-7|-
TGCGCCAGCAGCCAAGAAGTCGTGCGCGAGCAGTACTTC
CASSQEVVREQYF
>TRBV4-1|-|TRBJ1-5|-
TGCGCCAGCAGCCAAGATCTCGAGAACAATCAGCCCCAGCATTTT
CASSQDLENNQPQHF
>TRBV27|TRBD1|TRBJ2-7|-
TGTGCCAGCAGTGCCCGACAGGGGGCGTCCTACGAGCAGTACTTC
CASSARQGASYEQYF
>TRBV14|-|TRBJ1-2|-
TGTGCCAGCAGCCGAGCGGTCGGTGTTCAGGTGGTCTACACCTTC
CASSRAVGVQVVYTF
>TRBV4-3|-|TRBJ2-4|-
TGCGCCAGCAGCCAAGATCTATTAGTCTGGGACGTACTCAAAAACATTCAGTACTTC
CASSQDLLVWDVLKNIQYF
>TRBV12-3/TRBV12-4|-|TRBJ1-2|-
TGTGCCAGCAGTACCGTACAGGGCTCGCACTATGGCTACACCTTC
CASSTVQGSHYGYTF
>TRBV7-2|-|TRBJ2-1|-
TGTGCCAGCAGCCCCCTCAGGGGGGACCCATACAATGAGCAGTTCTTC
CASSPLRGDPYNEQFF
>TRBV28|-|TRBJ1-2|few
TGTGCCAGCAGTCTGCCCTCGGGTAACTATGGCTACACCTTC
CASSLPSGNYGYTF
>TRBV7-6|TRBD1|TRBJ2-7|few
TGTGCCAGCAGCTTAAGGGGACAGATCTACGAGCAGTACTTC
CASSLRGQIYEQYF
>TRBV20-1|TRBD2|TRBJ2-1|-
TGCAGTGCTAGACTCGGACTAGCGGGGATGAATGAGCAGTTCTTC
CSARLGLAGMNEQFF
>TRBV7-9|TRBD1|TRBJ1-2|many
TGTGCCAGCAGCTCCGGACAGGTGGACTATGGCTACACCTTC
CASSSGQVDYGYTF
>TRBV7-3|-|TRBJ1-2|-
TGTGCCAGCAGCTTGGGGCCTGCAGACTATGGCTACACCTTC
CASSLGPADYGYTF
>TRBV12-3/TRBV12-4|-|TRBJ1-2|-
TGTGCCAGCAGCCCCGCAGGGCTCTCCTATGGCTACACCTTC
CASSPAGLSYGYTF
>TRBV27|-|TRBJ2-5|few
TGTGCCAGCAGTGGGCCGGCCGACCAAGAGACCCAGTACTTC
CASSGPADQETQYF
>TRBV11-2|-|TRBJ2-2|few
TGTGCCAGCAGCCGAGGGGGGATAAACACCGGGGAGCTGTTTTTT
CASSRGGINTGELFF
>TRBV12-3/TRBV12-4|TRBD1|TRBJ1-2|-
TGTGCCAGCAGCCGGGACAGGGTTTTATACTATGGCTACACCTTC
CASSRDRVLYYGYTF
>TRBV3-1|-|TRBJ2-7|few
TGTGCCAGCAGCCAAGGTGAGACAGCATTTTCCTACAATGAGCAGTACTTC
CASSQGETAFSYNEQYF
>TRBV4-1|-|TRBJ1-5|few
TGCGCCAGCAGCCAAGCCCAGACCGGGTCAGGAAATCAGCCCCAGCATTTT
CASSQAQTGSGNQPQHF
>TRBV6-2/TRBV6-3|-|TRBJ2-3|-
TGTGCCAGCAGTTACTCGTGGCAGCGGAACACAGATACGCAGTATTTT
CASSYSWQRNTDTQYF
>TRBV28|-|TRBJ2-5|-
TGTGCCAGCCAGACAGAAGTTAGAGCGACCCAGTACTTC
CASQTEVRATQYF
>TRBV12-3/TRBV12-4|-|TRBJ1-1|-
TGTGCCAGCAATCCCCAGGGTACTAGGATGAACACTGAAGCTTTCTTT
CASNPQGTRMNTEAFF
>TRBV6-5|TRBD2|TRBJ2-7|few
TGTGCCAGCAGTTACTTTGCGGGGGTTGCCTACGAGCAGTACTTC
CASSYFAGVAYEQYF
>TRBV6-5|-|TRBJ2-5|-
TGTGCCAGCAGTACTGGATCTTACCAAGAGACCCAGTACTTC
CASSTGSYQETQYF
>TRBV7-9|-|TRBJ2-5|few
TGTGCCAGCAGCTTAGCGGCAGCCACCCAAGAGACCCAGTACTTC
CASSLAAATQETQYF
>TRBV2|-|TRBJ1-1|-
TGTGCCAGCGCAAAGCCGTGGGACACTGAAGCTTTCTTT
CASAKPWDTEAFF
>TRBV11-1|TRBD1|TRBJ2-1|-
TGTGCCAGCAGCTTAGAGACAGGGGGTAATGGTGAGCAGTTCTTC
CASSLETGGNGEQFF
>TRBV20-1|-|TRBJ1-2|few
TGCAGTGCTAGAGATGGTCCGGAACCTGGCTATGGCTACACCTTC
CSARDGPEPGYGYTF
>TRBV3-1|TRBD2|TRBJ2-3|-
TGTGCCAGCAAACCGGGAGCTAGCGGGGACGCAGATACGCAGTATTTT
CASKPGASGDADTQYF
>TRBV10-3|TRBD1|TRBJ2-3|-
TGTGCCATCAGCGGACAGGGGGTAACGGATACGCAGTATTTT
CAISGQGVTDTQYF
>TRBV9|-|TRBJ1-2|-
TGTGCCAGCAGCGCAGCGGGGGGCTACACCTTC
CASSAAGGYTF
>TRBV6-2/TRBV6-3|-|TRBJ2-5|-
TGTGCCAGCAGTTACTCGACGCGAGGGCAGTACTTC
CASSYSTRGQYF
>TRBV20-1|-|TRBJ2-7|few
TGCAGTGCTAGAGATAGAGTGCGGGGAGACTCCTACGAGCAGTACTTC
CSARDRVRGDSYEQYF
>TRBV15|TRBD1|TRBJ1-2|-
TGTGCCACCTTGGGGGACAGGTCAAGGGGCTACACCTTC
CATLGDRSRGYTF
>TRBV25-1|-|TRBJ2-7|-
TGTGTCAGCAGTGAATATGGACAGCTCTACGAGCAGTACTTC
CVSSEYGQLYEQYF
>TRBV5-1|-|TRBJ2-5|-
TGCGCCAGCAGCTTGGCGTCCCTAGACGAGACCCAGTACTTC
CASSLASLDETQYF
>TRBV20-1|-|TRBJ1-2|many
TGCAGTGCTAGGGGCAGCTATGGCTACACCTTC
CSARGSYGYTF
>TRBV6-2/TRBV6-3|-|TRBJ2-1|-
TGTGCCAGCAGTTACGGGGCAGAAGAGACCCAGTTCTTC
CASSYGAEETQFF
>TRBV11-2|TRBD1|TRBJ1-1|few
TGTGCCAGCAGCCTTACAGGGGTGGTTCAGGCTTTCTTT
CASSLTGVVQAFF
>TRBV9|-|TRBJ1-5|few
TGTGCCAGCAGCCCTCGGGACACGGAACAGCCCCAGCATTTT
CASSPRDTEQPQHF
>TRBV7-2|-|TRBJ1-2|-
TGTGCCAGCAGTCCCGGCAGGGCGTTACTTTCTAACTATGGCTACACCTTC
CASSPGRALLSNYGYTF
>TRBV7-2|-|TRBJ2-7|few
TGTGCCAGCAGCCACCGTTCTGGGGGAAGTTCCTACGAGCAGTACTTC
CASSHRSGGSSYEQYF
>TRBV7-2|TRBD1|TRBJ1-5|-
TGTGCCAGCAGCACAGGGACAGGGCAGAGTCAGCCCCAGCATTTT
CASSTGTGQSQPQHF
>TRBV20-1|TRBD1|TRBJ1-6|-
TGCAGTGCTAGCCCCCTCGGACAGGATTATAATTCACCCCTCCACTTT
CSASPLGQDYNSPLHF
>TRBV6-5|-|TRBJ2-7|-
TGTGCCAGCGCCCGGTCAGGCAAGGCCTACGAGCAGTACTTC
CASARSGKAYEQYF
>TRBV12-3/TRBV12-4|-|TRBJ2-3|-
TGTGCCAGCAGTTTACTACAGAGTAGCACAGATACGCAGTATTTT
CASSLLQSSTDTQYF
>TRBV5-1|-|TRBJ1-1|-
TGCGCCAGCAGCTTGTTACGGGCGAACACTGAAGCTTTCTTT
CASSLLRANTEAFF
>TRBV10-3|-|TRBJ2-3|-
TGTGCCATCAGTGGAAGACAGCCTTTGCGCACAGATACGCAGTATTTT
CAISGRQPLRTDTQYF
>TRBV7-9|TRBD1|TRBJ1-1|few
TGTGCCAGCAGCTCCCGACAGGGATACACTGAAGCTTTCTTT
CASSSRQGYTEAFF
>TRBV4-1|-|TRBJ1-6|few
TGCGCCAGCAGCCAAGAACCAAACTCTCTGGGCAGGGGAACTTCACCCCTCCACTTT
CASSQEPNSLGRGTSPLHF